These T cell receptor beta chains were read from a single sample in a study of OX40 agonist ivuxolimab in advanced cancers. The method was immunoSEQ multiplex PCR; TCRdb's version includes in-frame clones alone and lacks a portion of them. The sample carries 40,000 to 50,000 clones, 89% recorded once. The sequenced sample was CD4+ or CD8+ T cells sorted from blood, obtained in a trial of the OX40 agonist ivuxolimab. Receptors were obtained from an adult with an advanced solid tumor such as melanoma, head and neck, liver or kidney cancer. Both conserved end residues are trimmed from each CDR3. D genes are given only for firm matches.

>TRBV9|NA
ASSVQAVTEAF
>TRBV28|NA
ASSGGRGNEQF
>TRBV4-1|NA
ASSQDLLGLNTEAF
>TRBV4-3|TRBD1
ASSQDGAGGYSEQY
>TRBV28|TRBD2
ASSLLGGVRNEQF
>TRBV7-6|TRBD2
ASSFAGARNEQY
>TRBV27|NA
ASSTQVRAFHEQY
>TRBV4-3|TRBD1
ASSPRTGGLLDEKLF
>TRBV19|NA
ASGDRQSNQPQH
>TRBV13|TRBD2
ASNGGRALYNEQF
>TRBV5-4|NA
ASSSAGIQY
>TRBV19|NA
ASSNGYEQY
>TRBV2|TRBD1
ASTGTGYGYT
>TRBV9|NA
ASSVGGTPPYEQY
>TRBV28|NA
ASSFMVGGYGYT
>TRBV6-4|TRBD1
ASSDEQGVVVGGFSYNEQF
>TRBV25-1|NA
ASSASGGYVATQY
>TRBV5-4|NA
ASSLDSVPQRQF
>TRBV9|NA
ASSEGEDTQY
>TRBV5-1|TRBD1
ASSPDRGVDQPQH
>TRBV5-6|NA
ASSVGGFTEAF
>TRBV19|NA
ASSSGTYEQF
>TRBV7-9|NA
ASSSTGTMGSEAF
>TRBV28|NA
ASSLRGWDTDTQY
>TRBV7-6|TRBD1
ASSLWTGDYEQY
>TRBV2|NA
ASAGEGYEQY
>TRBV21-1|NA
ASSTWTGGVTGELF
>TRBV6-5|NA
ATALESRTGELF
>TRBV6-6|NA
ASEEGFHQPQH
>TRBV30|NA
ARGSGLSTDTQY
>TRBV9|TRBD1
ASSGGTGDYEQY
>TRBV11-2|NA
ASSLAGELF
>TRBV6-6|TRBD2
ASRRGTSRPDTQY
>TRBV5-1|NA
ASRSSGGNYNEQF
>TRBV4-1|NA
ASSHSPQGYPNEKLF
>TRBV6-6|TRBD1
ASSYPGQDQPQH
>TRBV27|NA
ASSSDQIRSYEQY
>TRBV7-9|NA
ASTQTASYEQY
>TRBV9|TRBD2
ASTFSGGFQETQY
>TRBV6-5|NA
ASSLIPSASYEQY
>TRBV11-2|TRBD2
ASSLSGLAGNNEQF
>TRBV14|TRBD1
ASSHEGQQETQY
>TRBV29-1|TRBD2
SVAGGAGELF
>TRBV28|TRBD1
ASSLFRGQGNQPQH
>TRBV5-1|NA
ASSFWGPYLEKLF
>TRBV5-1|NA
ASSLAGPTVDTQY
>TRBV28|NA
ASSYEREAQLEAF
>TRBV15|NA
AADTYEQY
>TRBV7-9|NA
ASSPRWGQDTDTQY
>TRBV7-6|NA
ASSLHALSSYNEQF
>TRBV27|TRBD2
ASSLSTRLAGGPYEQY
>TRBV10-1|NA
ASSLAGAISDCTDTQY
>TRBV7-9|TRBD1
ASSPTGTGDYGYT
>TRBV15|TRBD1
ATSRDRGQVYEQY
>TRBV2|NA
ASSVWFFQETQY
>TRBV5-1|TRBD1
ASSRTGGDNEQF
>TRBV30|TRBD1
AWGHVSKKGQGGYGYT
>TRBV28|TRBD2
ASSVLGTSTYEQY
>TRBV19|TRBD2
ASSINFPGLET
>TRBV5-1|NA
ASSLVGENTEAF